The 32 T cell receptor beta chains below come from one sample, sequenced in a study of shared clonotypes between healthy human individuals (dated by TCRdb to between 2020 and 2021). Library generation was performed with the immunoSEQ multiplex PCR assay. In its TCRdb copy, this immuneACCESS table keeps in-frame sequences only and misses some clones. Where compared with another copy, unresolved V genes explain less than half of these, and the others have no known cause. Recorded for this sample are under 1 million clones; around 96% of them occurred a single time. The ten largest clones represent less than 0.3% of the sample. CD8 naive samples consisted of CD45RO-negative cells that were positively selected for CCR7, yielding a CD45RA+CCR7+ population without TemRA cells. Sequences were obtained from naive CD8+ T cells sorted from blood. The sample's cell subset or site label is to be understood as: CD45RA+CCR7+. The receptors come from a man younger than 40 in good health.

V is TRBV27 and J is TRBJ2-1, with D unclear. CDR1 and CDR2 from the germline V gene are MNHEY and SMNVEV (reference sequence). The CDR3 has 15 amino acids. V dropped 8 bases and J dropped 0 bases, with 14 bases sitting between them. DNA for the CDR3: TGTGCCAGCCTTTCCCGGCGGAGCTCCTACAATGAGCAGTTCTTC. Translation gives CASLSRRSSYNEQFF.

The chain uses TRBV9 and TRBJ2-3; D remains ambiguous. The CDR3 totals 13 residues. CDR1 SGDLS and CDR2 YYNGEE come from the germline V gene. V lost 3 bases and J lost 2, with 7 bases in between. CDR3 region: CASSAYDTDTQYF. The DNA for the CDR3 is TGTGCCAGCAGCGCCTACGACACAGATACGCAGTATTTT.

The CDR3 DNA follows: TGCGCCAGCAGCCAAGAACCAGGGTTCACTGGAAACACCATATATTTT. This gives the protein CASSQEPGFTGNTIYF. The rearrangement joins TRBV4-1 to TRBJ1-3, with D possibly matching TRBD1 (5 bases). Trimming left V 0 bases short and J 2 bases short, with 11 bases between. CDR3 length equals 16 residues. Germline values: CDR1 MGHRA, CDR2 YSYEKL.

This chain connects TRBV7-9 to TRBJ2-7; the D is unclear. V was shortened by 5 bases and J by 6 bases, with 11 bases between the two germline ends. The CDR3 has 12 amino acids. CDR1 and CDR2 from the germline V gene are SEHNR and FQNEAQ (reference sequence). The CDR3, as DNA: TGTGCCAGCAGCCCGGGTCTAACCGAGCAGTACTTC. Its translation: CASSPGLTEQYF.

Worth noting for this clone: Other DNA sequences in the same sample also yield this CDR3. V gene TRBV7-9 combines with J gene TRBJ2-7; 7 positions agree with TRBD2. CDR3 length: 14 amino acids. V lost 0 bases and J lost 2; bases outside the gene matches: 1. Germline V gene sequence: CDR1 SEHNR, CDR2 FQNEAQ (reference sequence). The CDR3 nucleotides read TGTGCCAGCAGCTTAGCTGGGGGGGCCTACGAGCAGTACTTC. This encodes CASSLAGGAYEQYF.

The V call is TRBV4-1, the J call TRBJ2-3, with 10 bases lining up with TRBD2. This CDR3 has 16 amino acids. The junction had 6 bases not matched to a gene; V was cut back by 4 bases and J by 2 bases. Germline lookup yields CDR1 MGHRA and CDR2 YSYEKL. The CDR3: CASSRQGTSATDTQYF. The CDR3 coding sequence is TGCGCCAGCAGCCGCCAGGGGACTAGCGCCACAGATACGCAGTATTTT.

This chain joins TRBV7-2 and TRBJ2-1; TRBD2 matches 8 bases. V was pared by 1 base and J by 5 bases, with 13 bases of the junction left unmatched. CDR1 is SGHTA and CDR2 is FQGNSA in the germline V gene. The length of the CDR3 is 18 residues. The CDR3 loop reads CASSLGRLETSEHNEQFF. CDR3 in DNA: TGTGCCAGCAGCTTAGGTCGGTTGGAGACTAGCGAACACAATGAGCAGTTCTTC.

The chain joins TRBV9 to TRBJ2-5, with TRBD2 matching 8 bases. Germline values: CDR1 SGDLS, CDR2 YYNGEE. The CDR3 runs to 16 residues. V was clipped by 0 bases and J by 2 bases; unmatched bases: 6. This CDR3 is CASSVDASGFQETQYF. In DNA form, the CDR3 reads TGTGCCAGCAGCGTAGACGCTAGCGGGTTTCAAGAGACCCAGTACTTC.

The rearrangement links TRBV29-1 to TRBJ2-1; 7 nucleotides align to TRBD2. There are 15 residues in the CDR3. Germline CDR1 and CDR2: SQVTM and ANQGSEA. V lost 7 bases, J lost 2 bases, and 11 bases stayed unmatched. The CDR3 DNA sequence: TGCAGCGCACGTGGTGGGGAGGGGACCTACAATGAGCAGTTCTTC. Encoded protein: CSARGGEGTYNEQFF.

The chain joins TRBV29-1 to TRBJ1-2; D gene unclear. The germline V gene encodes CDR1 SQVTM and CDR2 ANQGSEA. V was cut by 3 bases and J by 2 bases, with 4 bases left in between. The CDR3 loop spans 11 amino acids. This CDR3 is CSVEGNYGYTF. CDR3 bases: TGCAGCGTTGAGGGGAACTATGGCTACACCTTC.

The rearrangement links TRBV28 to TRBJ1-2; D remains unclear. CDR3 length: 11 residues. Trimming left V 7 bases short and J 2 bases short, with 5 bases between. CDR1 is MDHEN and CDR2 is SYDVKM in the germline V gene. CDR3 sequence reads: CASIENYGYTF. CDR3 sequence (DNA): TGTGCCAGCATCGAAAACTATGGCTACACCTTC.

This chain uses TRBV28 with TRBJ1-5; no definite D call. This CDR3 spans 13 amino acids. CDR1 is MDHEN, CDR2 SYDVKM, per germline. Trimming shortened V by 6 bases and J by 7 bases, and 13 bases separated the two germline ends. The CDR3 bases are TGTGCCAGCAGACCCATCTTGCCCCAGCCCCAGCATTTT. Translated: CASRPILPQPQHF. Supplemented by reference TRBV28 and TRBJ1-5, the full variable domain reads DVKVTQSSRYLVKRTGEKVFLECVQDMDHENMFWYRQDPGLGLRLIYFSYDVKMKEKGDIPEGYSVSREKKERFSLILESASTNQTSMYLCASRPILPQPQHFGDGTRLSIL.

The rearrangement joins TRBV27 to TRBJ2-7; possibly TRBD1 for D (6 bases). Trimming pared 1 base from V and 2 bases from J, leaving 12 bases between. The CDR3 is 15 residues long. Germline CDR1 and CDR2: MNHEY and SMNVEV (reference sequence). CDR3 nucleotide sequence: TGTGCCAGCAGTTTATGGGCAGGGGATCCCTACGAGCAGTACTTC. Translating gives CASSLWAGDPYEQYF.

A single count supports this clone. The V call is TRBV2, the J call TRBJ2-3; D possibly corresponds to TRBD1 (5 bases). This CDR3 region has 15 residues. V lost 6 bases, J lost 6 bases, and 19 bases lay in between. Germline values: CDR1 SNHLY, CDR2 FYNNEI. In DNA form, the CDR3 reads TGTGCCAGCAGACGCTCTGAGGAGACAGCGGATACGCAGTATTTT. It yields the protein CASRRSEETADTQYF.

The chain links TRBV15 to TRBJ2-5; possibly TRBD2 for D (6 bases). The V gene's germline CDR1 is LNHNV and CDR2 YYDKDF (reference sequence). The V gene lost 5 bases and the J gene lost 4 bases, with 17 bases spanning the gap. CDR3 length: 15 amino acids. The CDR3 region is CATSQRLGWRETQYF. The CDR3 nucleotides read TGTGCCACCAGCCAAAGACTAGGATGGAGAGAGACCCAGTACTTC.

The rearrangement joins TRBV27 to TRBJ1-5; D gene unclear. There are 13 residues in the CDR3. The germline V gene encodes CDR1 MNHEY and CDR2 SMNVEV (reference sequence). V was clipped by 5 bases and J by 5 bases, with 10 bases between them. The CDR3 sequence is CASSTRRYQPQHF. The CDR3 coding sequence is TGTGCCAGCAGTACTAGAAGGTATCAGCCCCAGCATTTT.

The table lists this clone with a count of one. V usage is TRBV7-9 and J usage is TRBJ2-7; no reliable D call. The V end lost 0 bases, the J end lost 5 bases, and 11 bases lay between the germline ends. Germline values: CDR1 SEHNR, CDR2 FQNEAQ (reference sequence). The CDR3 contains 14 residues. Here the CDR3 DNA reads TGTGCCAGCAGCTTAGCTGGGGTGCAAGACGAGCAGTACTTC. Its protein product is CASSLAGVQDEQYF.

This clone has a single count. The CDR3 reads CASSTSRGSTDTQYF. CDR3 coding DNA: TGTGCCAGCAGCACATCCAGGGGAAGCACAGATACGCAGTATTTT. The genes are TRBV7-9 and TRBJ2-3, with D possibly matching TRBD1 (6 bases). The CDR3 loop spans 15 amino acids. Deletions cut 5 bases from V and 0 bases from J, with 12 bases between. Germline V gives CDR1 SEHNR, CDR2 FQNEAQ (reference sequence).

The gene calls are TRBV7-9 and TRBJ2-5, with D perhaps TRBD2 (7 bases). Per the germline V gene, CDR1 is SEHNR and CDR2 is FQNEAQ (reference sequence). V was clipped by 3 bases and J by 3 bases, with 14 bases between them. CDR3 length: 15 amino acids. The CDR3 protein is CASSFSGTIEETQYF. The DNA of the CDR3 is TGTGCCAGCAGCTTCAGCGGGACAATAGAAGAGACCCAGTACTTC. Complete variable domain (other parts from reference TRBV7-9 and TRBJ2-5): DTGVSQNPRHKITKRGQNVTFRCDPISEHNRLYWYRQTLGQGPEFLTYFQNEAQLEKSRLLSDRFSAERPKGSFSTLEIQRTEQGDSAMYLCASSFSGTIEETQYFGPGTRLLVL.

In its sample, this clone was seen once. The V gene is TRBV7-2, the J gene TRBJ2-1; D is possibly TRBD1 (6 bases). CDR1 and CDR2 from the germline V gene are SGHTA and FQGNSA. This CDR3 comprises 15 residues. Between the trimmed V and J ends, which lost 1 base and 1 base, there was a span of 8 bases. CDR3 nucleotides: TGTGCCAGCAGCTTAGACAGGGTTTCCTACAATGAGCAGTTCTTC. Its translation: CASSLDRVSYNEQFF.

As regards this clone: This sample also contains other DNA sequences that code for the same CDR3. The chain carries TRBV7-8 and TRBJ2-7; D remains ambiguous. The V end was cut by 5 bases, the J end by 2 bases, with 4 bases between. This CDR3 comprises 11 residues. Germline-derived CDR1 and CDR2 are SGHVS and FQNEAQ. CDR3 sequence reads: CASSTTYEQYF. CDR3 nucleotides: TGTGCCAGCAGCACCACCTACGAGCAGTACTTC.

The chain has TRBV2 and TRBJ1-5; D remains unclear. This CDR3 contains 15 residues. Germline loops: CDR1 SNHLY, CDR2 FYNNEI. Between the trimmed V and J ends, which lost 3 bases and 0 bases, there was a span of 9 bases. CDR3 in amino acids: CASSDPGDSNQPQHF. CDR3 nucleotides: TGTGCCAGCAGTGATCCCGGCGATAGCAATCAGCCCCAGCATTTT. The whole variable domain, remainder taken from reference TRBV2 and TRBJ1-5, is EPEVTQTPSHQVTQMGQEVILRCVPISNHLYFYWYRQILGQKVEFLVSFYNNEISEKSEIFDDQFSVERPDGSNFTLKIRSTKLEDSAMYFCASSDPGDSNQPQHFGDGTRLSIL.

This chain uses TRBV6-1 with TRBJ2-7, with 11 bases fitting TRBD1. Germline V gene data show CDR1 as MNHNS and CDR2 as SASEGT. The CDR3 is 15 residues long. The V and J ends lost 1 base and 2 bases, in that order; junction bases with no gene match: 1. CDR3 in DNA: TGTGCCAGCAGTGAAGTGGGACAGGGGGCCTACGAGCAGTACTTC. Protein sequence: CASSEVGQGAYEQYF.

The J gene is TRBJ2-7, the V gene TRBV4-1, with unresolved D. CDR1 is MGHRA, CDR2 YSYEKL, per germline. This CDR3 contains 14 residues. Trimming cost V 0 bases and J 5 bases, with 11 bases left between them. CDR3 coding DNA: TGCGCCAGCAGCCAAGATTATGGGCAGGACGAGCAGTACTTC. Its translation: CASSQDYGQDEQYF.

The V call is TRBV5-4, the J call TRBJ2-7; 7 bases are shared with TRBD2. J gave up 0 bases and V 2 bases, and 2 bases lay outside the gene matches. The germline V gene has CDR1 SGHNT and CDR2 YYREEE (reference sequence). This CDR3 contains 14 residues. The CDR3 DNA reads as TGTGCCAGCAGCTTCTCGGGAGGCTCCTACGAGCAGTACTTC. Amino acid sequence: CASSFSGGSYEQYF.

The genes are TRBV6-5 and TRBJ2-6; D not certain. Trimming pared 0 bases from V and 2 bases from J, leaving 5 bases between. The CDR3 extends over 15 amino acids. Looked up from germline, CDR1 is MNHEY and CDR2 is SVGAGI. The CDR3 DNA reads as TGTGCCAGCAGTTACTCTCCGACTGGGGCCAACGTCCTGACTTTC. Its translation is CASSYSPTGANVLTF.

This clone was detected only once. The V and J genes are TRBV4-1 and TRBJ2-7; D may be TRBD2 (5 bases). The length of the CDR3 is 14 residues. Germline loops: CDR1 MGHRA, CDR2 YSYEKL. Trimming left V 1 base short and J 2 bases short, with 9 bases between. The CDR3 DNA is TGCGCCAGCAGCCAAGTGCCGGGGACCTACGAGCAGTACTTC. It encodes CASSQVPGTYEQYF.

This chain links TRBV2 with TRBJ1-1; TRBD1 is a possible D gene (5 bases). Trimming left V 1 base short and J 11 bases short, with 20 bases between. Germline V gives CDR1 SNHLY, CDR2 FYNNEI. This CDR3 is built from 15 residues. CDR3 sequence: CASSEVSGLGLDAFF. DNA of the CDR3: TGTGCCAGCAGTGAAGTATCAGGGCTGGGGTTAGATGCTTTCTTT.

The chain joins TRBV27 to TRBJ2-7; a possible D gene is TRBD2 (5 bases). The length of the CDR3 is 14 residues. Trimming stripped 5 bases from V and 0 bases from J, with 11 bases between. Germline V gene sequence: CDR1 MNHEY, CDR2 SMNVEV (reference sequence). CDR3 residues: CASSTSGSSYEQYF. The CDR3 region has the DNA TGTGCCAGCAGTACTAGTGGAAGCTCCTACGAGCAGTACTTC.

The chain joins TRBV7-9 to TRBJ2-1, with D unresolved. Germline V CDR1 and CDR2: SEHNR, FQNEAQ (reference sequence). The CDR3 is 15 amino acids. V was clipped by 3 bases and J by 6 bases, with 15 bases between them. The CDR3 DNA follows: TGTGCCAGCAGCTTTTTACACGTTGAGAGCAATGAGCAGTTCTTC. Amino acids: CASSFLHVESNEQFF.

This sequence joins TRBV7-9 and TRBJ1-1; 7 positions match TRBD1. Germline CDR1 SEHNR, CDR2 FQNEAQ (reference sequence). This CDR3 comprises 13 residues. V shed 5 bases and J 8 bases; nucleotides not matched to a gene: 8. Here the CDR3 reads CASSPVVTGEAFF. The CDR3 bases are TGTGCCAGCAGCCCAGTTGTGACAGGGGAAGCTTTCTTT.

The CDR3 sequence: CASSPYAGYYEQYF. The CDR3 nucleotides are TGCGCCAGCAGCCCCTACGCTGGCTACTACGAGCAGTACTTC. The V gene is TRBV4-3, the J gene TRBJ2-7, with D unresolved. CDR3 length: 14 residues. V lost 4 bases and J 3 bases, leaving 13 bases between the germline ends. Germline V gene data show CDR1 as LGHNA and CDR2 as YSLEER.